Presented here are 4 T cell receptor beta chains from one specimen sequenced in a study of T cells after yellow fever vaccination. MiXCR, applied by TCRdb to the 5' RACE reads, yields one record per CDR3 protein. The sample consists of about 250,000 distinct CDR3 sequences, approximately 3.6% of them appearing once. The material sequenced was PBMCs, taken 15 days after the yellow fever booster vaccination. Receptor source: a young man who received the YFV17D yellow fever vaccine.

This chain joins TRBV20-1 and TRBJ1-1; D unclear. The germline gives CDR1 DFQATT, CDR2 SNEGSKA (reference sequence). Deletions cut 0 bases from V and 0 bases from J, with 5 bases between. The length of the CDR3 is 13 residues. The CDR3 DNA follows: TGCAGTGCTAGAGATACTTTGAACACTGAAGCTTTCTTT. The encoded protein is CSARDTLNTEAFF.

This clonotype was detected many times. V and J are TRBV7-2 and TRBJ2-3; either TRBD1 or TRBD2 may fit D (5 bases each). This CDR3 is built from 15 residues. V was clipped by 6 bases and J by 4 bases, with 17 bases between them. Germline V gives CDR1 SGHTA, CDR2 FQGNSA. The CDR3 bases are TGTGCCAGCAGTACCAGGGAAGGAGGACCAGATACGCAGTATTTT. Its protein product is CASSTREGGPDTQYF. Full variable domain (outside the CDR3, taken from reference TRBV7-2 and TRBJ2-3): GAGVSQSPSNKVTEKGKDVELRCDPISGHTALYWYRQSLGQGLEFLIYFQGNSAPDKSGLPSDRFSAERTGGSVSTLTIQRTQQEDSAVYLCASSTREGGPDTQYFGPGTRLTVL.

This clonotype was counted ten times or more. This chain connects TRBV2 to TRBJ2-2; no clear D. CDR1 is SNHLY and CDR2 is FYNNEI in the germline V gene. Trimming stripped 7 bases from V and 0 bases from J, with 6 bases between. The CDR3 sequence is 13 residues long. For the CDR3, the DNA is TGTGCCAGCATTAAGACGAACACCGGGGAGCTGTTTTTT. It is translated as CASIKTNTGELFF.

This clonotype came up many times. The V and J genes are TRBV27 and TRBJ2-1; no reliable D call. The ends were cut back, 6 bases at V and 6 bases at J, with 12 bases in the middle. CDR3 length equals 13 residues. Looked up from germline, CDR1 is MNHEY and CDR2 is SMNVEV (reference sequence). CDR3 protein: CASRLLVGNEQFF. Written as DNA, the CDR3 is TGTGCCAGCAGACTATTAGTGGGCAATGAGCAGTTCTTC.